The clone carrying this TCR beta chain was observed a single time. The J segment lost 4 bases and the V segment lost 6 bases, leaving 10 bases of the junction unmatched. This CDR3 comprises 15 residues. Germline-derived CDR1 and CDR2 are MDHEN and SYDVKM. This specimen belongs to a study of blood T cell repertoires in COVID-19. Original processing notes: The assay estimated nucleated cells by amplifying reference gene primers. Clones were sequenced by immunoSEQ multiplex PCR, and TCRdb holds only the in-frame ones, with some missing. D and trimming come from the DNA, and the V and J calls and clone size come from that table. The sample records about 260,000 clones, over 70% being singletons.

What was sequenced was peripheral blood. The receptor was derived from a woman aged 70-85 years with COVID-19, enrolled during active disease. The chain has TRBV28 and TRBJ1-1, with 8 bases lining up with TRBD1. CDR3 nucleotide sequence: TGTGCCAGCAGCCCTATCCGGCAGGGGGCCACTGAAGCTTTCTTT. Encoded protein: CASSPIRQGATEAFF.